This entry concerns a single T cell receptor beta chain. This clonotype occurred many times. The specificity of this receptor is unknown. No much larger clone is present one base from it, and per-base qualities are unavailable. These data are taken from a study of spatial heterogeneity in lung cancer (dated by TCRdb to about 2019). In terms of the full investigation: More beta-chain than alpha-chain transcripts were consistently detected, likely reflecting higher beta-chain transcript abundance. In tumor regions, TCR transcript counts showed a strong correlation with a T cell transcriptional module score from matched bulk RNA-seq. In the raw uncorrected reads, each unique combination of TCR and UMI appeared more than ten times on average. TCR alpha and beta repertoires were quantitatively compared across multiple tumor regions, matched nontumor lung and blood in non-small cell lung cancer. TCR repertoire features were related to nonsynonymous mutation counts determined by whole-exome sequencing of tumor tissue. Both alpha and beta chains were TCR-sequenced in samples taken at surgery, namely 220 tumor regions, under 80 matched nontumor lung samples and 56 PBMC samples. General conclusions and limits of the study: A correlation was observed between the number of expanded intratumoral alpha and beta TCRs and the tumor nonsynonymous mutation count. TCR-seq coverage of tumor T cells was estimated at only around 7% for alpha chains and less than 15% for beta chains. Additional single-cell paired TCR alpha and beta sequencing was considered necessary to confirm, at a functional level, the hypothesis that regional TCRs recognize regional mutations. Counts of ubiquitous and regional expanded TCRs correlated with counts of ubiquitous and regional nonsynonymous mutations, respectively.

The method behind the library was 5' RACE. The data were produced on a NextSeq 500. The TCR library protocol attached a unique molecular identifier to each TCR cDNA molecule to allow correction of PCR and sequencing errors. On the authors' methods: TCR identification, UMI-based error correction and CDR3 extraction were performed with Decombinator tools. Expanded TCRs were defined as those above a frequency of 2 per 1,000, corresponding to the top 1% of the tumor frequency distribution. Expanded tumor TCRs were classed as regional if statistically deemed absent (corrected P<0.05) from at least one tumor region, otherwise ubiquitous. Renyi diversity was calculated using the R vegan package after each repertoire was subsampled 100 times to 5,000 TCRs. CDR3 similarity networks were built from amino acid triplet string-kernel similarity, with CDR3s being connected when pairwise similarity was above 0.82. TCRdb reworked the public reads: Q25 trimming with fastp, MiXCR clone assembly, productive beta chains retained. A single entry per CDR3 protein holds the most common genes and DNA from its merged rows. TCRdb, rather than the study authors, made the V and J calls. In all, the sample holds 5,100 or so distinct CDR3 sequences, and 3.9% of those were seen once. About 20% of the sample comes from the top ten.

In the paper's terms, the time point label means: sample taken at primary tumor resection. The donors were fewer than 90 patients from the lung TRACERx cohort who had early-stage, untreated non-small cell lung cancer. TCR sequencing used whole RNA extracted from tumor and nontumor lung tissue, or from cryopreserved PBMC samples, without cell sorting. Patients were selected for TCR sequencing only if sufficient RNA was available from at least two tumor regions. A lung pathologist reviewed the tumor and adjacent nontumor lung specimens before the specimens were selected. CDR1 and CDR2 (SGHRS, YFSETQ) derive from the germline V gene. The CDR3 holds 14 amino acids from the cysteine to the phenylalanine. Only the CDR3 DNA is retained, 42 bases long and in frame from the first base. Trimmed from V: 6 bases; trimmed from J: 7 bases; junction bases lacking a gene match: 9.

In this chain, TRBV5-1 is recombined with TRBJ2-1, and 8 junction bases match TRBD2. Material: lung tumor tissue, obtained at surgery. The source of this sequence is a female donor with early-stage non-small cell lung cancer. The CDR3 region reads CASTRSGSSNEQFF. DNA sequence: TGCGCCAGCACCAGGAGCGGGAGTTCGAATGAGCAGTTCTTC. Full variable domain (CDR3 extended with the reference TRBV5-1 and TRBJ2-1 proteins): KAGVTQTPRYLIKTRGQQVTLSCSPISGHRSVSWYQQTPGQGLQFLFEYFSETQRNKGNFPGRFSGRQFSNSRSEMNVSTLELGDSALYLCASTRSGSSNEQFFGPGTRLTVL.